The T cell receptor beta chain described here comes from a study of T cells after yellow fever vaccination. TCRdb reanalysed the 5' RACE reads using MiXCR and keeps one entry per CDR3 protein. The table lists 150,000 to 200,000 distinct CDR3 sequences, approximately 6.2% of them singletons. Germline V gives CDR1 SGDLS, CDR2 YYNGEE. The CDR3 totals 15 residues. V lost 0 bases, J lost 0 bases, and 7 bases lay in between. A few counts support this clonotype. The sample here was CD4+ T cells sorted from PBMCs, taken on the day of the first yellow fever vaccination. The receptor comes from a man younger than 30 who received the YFV17D yellow fever vaccine. The V gene is TRBV9, the J gene TRBJ2-1, with D uncertain. CDR3 residues: CASSVDADSYNEQFF. For the CDR3, the DNA is TGTGCCAGCAGCGTAGACGCCGACTCCTACAATGAGCAGTTCTTC.